Each of the 16 T cell receptor beta chains below was sequenced from the same sample in a study of shared clonotypes between healthy human individuals (dated by TCRdb to between 2020 and 2021). CD8 naive samples were CD45RO-negative cells positively selected for CCR7, giving a CD45RA+CCR7+ population that excluded TemRA cells. The library came from the immunoSEQ multiplex PCR assay. Here the immuneACCESS table is served through TCRdb, limited to in-frame sequences with V and J called. Missing clones are a known gap in these copies; in checked studies unresolved V genes cover under half, and the rest lacks a known reason. The sample contains about 600,000 clones, 95% to 98% of them found a single time. The ten largest clonotypes hold 0.25% to 0.35% of the sample. Sequencing was carried out using naive CD8+ T cells sorted from blood. The sample's cell subset or site, from its label and the paper: CD45RA+CCR7+. The receptors come from a man aged 30 to 45 in good health.

The V gene is TRBV13, the J gene TRBJ2-3, with D perhaps given as TRBD1 or TRBD2 (5 bases each). V gave up 5 bases and J gave up 8 bases, with 11 bases separating them. Germline V gives CDR1 PRHDT, CDR2 FYEKMQ (reference sequence). The CDR3 extends over 12 amino acids. In DNA, the CDR3 is TGTGCCAGCAGCCCCGGGGCTGGTACGCAGTATTTT. This encodes CASSPGAGTQYF.

This rearrangement joins TRBV27 to TRBJ2-1; D not certain. Per germline, CDR1 MNHEY and CDR2 SMNVEV (reference sequence). CDR3 size: 12 residues. V lost 10 bases and J 4 bases, leaving 11 bases between the germline ends. For the CDR3, the DNA is TGTGCCACTGGCTGGGCGTACAATGAGCAGTTCTTC. Protein: CATGWAYNEQFF.

The J gene is TRBJ1-1, the V gene TRBV27; D is undetermined. Germline V gene data show CDR1 as MNHEY and CDR2 as SMNVEV (reference sequence). With 10 bases removed from V and 3 bases from J, the gap between germline ends came to 9 bases. This CDR3 has 11 amino acids. The CDR3 region has the DNA TGTGCCACAAGACGGTACACTGAAGCTTTCTTT. It encodes CATRRYTEAFF.

The chain joins TRBV7-8 to TRBJ1-1; 8 positions agree with TRBD1. The germline gives CDR1 SGHVS, CDR2 FQNEAQ. There are 18 residues in the CDR3. Unmatched junction bases numbered 20, after V lost 5 bases and J lost 6 bases. The CDR3 region is CASSPPDGATGERAEAFF. Here the CDR3 DNA reads TGTGCCAGCAGCCCTCCGGATGGGGCGACAGGGGAGAGGGCTGAAGCTTTCTTT.

This chain links TRBV5-1 with TRBJ1-1, with 7 nucleotides matching TRBD1. Germline CDR1 reads SGHRS; CDR2 reads YFSETQ. V gave up 4 bases and J gave up 5 bases; unmatched junction bases: 2. CDR3 size: 12 residues. DNA for the CDR3: TGCGCCAGCAGCATGACAGGGACTGAAGCTTTCTTT. The encoded protein is CASSMTGTEAFF. The variable domain in full, with the rest retrieved from reference TRBV5-1 and TRBJ1-1, is KAGVTQTPRYLIKTRGQQVTLSCSPISGHRSVSWYQQTPGQGLQFLFEYFSETQRNKGNFPGRFSGRQFSNSRSEMNVSTLELGDSALYLCASSMTGTEAFFGQGTRLTVV.

The V call is TRBV27, the J call TRBJ2-7; the match to TRBD1 covers 7 bases. The CDR3 loop spans 17 amino acids. The germline V gene encodes CDR1 MNHEY and CDR2 SMNVEV (reference sequence). The V segment lost 2 bases and the J segment 2 bases; nucleotides outside the gene matches: 12. This chain's CDR3 is CASSLIPGQGVTYEQYF. The CDR3 DNA is TGTGCCAGCAGTTTAATACCGGGCCAGGGGGTTACCTACGAGCAGTACTTC.

The chain has TRBV7-8 and TRBJ2-7; 7 bases match TRBD2. The junction had 7 bases not matched to a gene; V was cut back by 8 bases and J by 6 bases. This CDR3 has 12 residues. Germline assignment: CDR1 SGHVS and CDR2 FQNEAQ. CDR3 protein: CASGETGGEQYF. The CDR3 nucleotides are TGTGCCAGCGGGGAGACGGGGGGCGAGCAGTACTTC.

The chain employs TRBV4-1 and TRBJ1-1; D may be TRBD1 (5 bases). Germline V lookup: CDR1 MGHRA, CDR2 YSYEKL. V lost 0 bases and J 5 bases, leaving 13 bases between the germline ends. The CDR3 contains 15 residues. The CDR3 sequence is CASSQETGGGTEAFF. The DNA for the CDR3 is TGCGCCAGCAGCCAAGAGACCGGGGGAGGGACTGAAGCTTTCTTT.

This clone was recorded once. The chain uses TRBV6-1 and TRBJ2-7; the D gene is possibly TRBD2 (6 bases). Germline CDR1 MNHNS, CDR2 SASEGT. This CDR3 has 12 residues. V lost 6 bases to trimming and J lost 5 bases, with 11 bases between them. The CDR3 bases are TGTGCCAGCAGCCCACGCGGGAACGAGCAGTACTTC. Its protein product is CASSPRGNEQYF.

J is TRBJ2-2 and V is TRBV29-1; TRBD1 aligns across 7 bases. Per the germline V gene, CDR1 is SQVTM and CDR2 is ANQGSEA. The junction had 6 bases not matched to a gene; V was cut back by 7 bases and J by 1 base. CDR3 length: 14 residues. The CDR3 sequence: CSGRGTENTGELFF. The CDR3 DNA is TGCAGCGGTCGAGGGACAGAGAACACCGGGGAGCTGTTTTTT.

The chain carries TRBV6-6 and TRBJ2-7; 14 bases are shared with TRBD2. V lost 1 base, J lost 5 bases, and 4 bases stayed unmatched. The CDR3 extends over 16 amino acids. In germline, CDR1 is MNHNY, CDR2 SVGAGI (reference sequence). CDR3 sequence: CASSYLGTSGSNEQYF. The CDR3 DNA is TGTGCCAGCAGTTACTTGGGGACTAGCGGGAGTAACGAGCAGTACTTC.

V gene TRBV7-9 combines with J gene TRBJ2-3; D unclear. V was shortened by 1 base and J by 5 bases, with 10 bases between the two germline ends. The CDR3 is made up of 14 amino acids. Per the germline V gene, CDR1 is SEHNR and CDR2 is FQNEAQ (reference sequence). The CDR3 nucleotides read TGTGCCAGCAGCTTAGTTCTCCCTGTAGATACGCAGTATTTT. Amino acids: CASSLVLPVDTQYF.

The J gene is TRBJ1-1, the V gene TRBV7-6; TRBD1 matches 7 bases. The CDR3 has 12 residues. Looked up from germline, CDR1 is SGHVS and CDR2 is FNYEAQ. V dropped 5 bases and J dropped 7; count of bases not matched to a gene: 4. CDR3 bases: TGTGCCAGCAGCCCCGGGACAGTTGAAGCTTTCTTT. Amino acid sequence: CASSPGTVEAFF.

The chain recombines TRBV5-1 with TRBJ2-1; TRBD1 is a possible D gene (5 bases). The V and J ends lost 4 bases and 9 bases respectively, with 14 bases between them. The germline gives CDR1 SGHRS, CDR2 YFSETQ. The CDR3 is 13 residues long. CDR3 nucleotides: TGCGCCAGCAGCCAAGACAGTCGTATTGAGCAGTTCTTC. Residues: CASSQDSRIEQFF.

V and J are TRBV9 and TRBJ1-1; D is unresolved. The CDR3 is 13 amino acids. Germline V gives CDR1 SGDLS, CDR2 YYNGEE. Trimming took 2 bases from V and 1 from J, leaving 6 bases between them. CDR3 loop: CASSVTSNTEAFF. CDR3 in DNA: TGTGCCAGCAGCGTGACATCGAACACTGAAGCTTTCTTT.

The chain links TRBV28 to TRBJ2-1; 8 bases match TRBD2. The V and J ends lost 3 bases and 7 bases, in that order; junction bases with no gene match: 5. CDR3 length equals 14 residues. Germline lookup yields CDR1 MDHEN and CDR2 SYDVKM. The CDR3 sequence is CASSFRTSGNEQFF. Written as DNA, the CDR3 is TGTGCCAGCAGTTTCAGAACTAGCGGTAATGAGCAGTTCTTC.